The T cell receptor (beta chain) described here comes from a study of identical twins listed by TCRdb under 2016. With respect to the entire study: The study deep-sequenced TCR alpha and beta repertoires from monozygotic twins, unrelated adults of various ages and cord blood to test whether fetal clonotypes persist. To rule out contamination, replicate twin experiments were performed at different times with different library preparation protocols. Overall study results and their limits: Excess twin sharing in beta out-of-frame sequences was weaker because fewer shared sequences lowered the signal-to-noise ratio. Out-of-frame TCR alpha sequences shared between twins showed an excess of low generation-probability sequences compared with coincidental sharing between unrelated individuals. Fewer insertions were carried by abundant cord blood beta clonotypes; a weaker similar trend was observed in young adult naive repertoires, while no such trend was observed in memory repertoires. Recombination models systematically underestimated out-of-frame TCR alpha sharing in monozygotic twins but agreed with sharing between unrelated individuals. Because the same donors could not be followed over many years, conclusions were based on cross-sectional statistical analysis. Invariant T cells such as MAIT and iNKT could partly confound zero-insertion analyses, although diverse VJ usage argued against such confounding for most clonotypes.

The library was produced with 5' RACE. The reads were generated on an Illumina HiSeq 2000. Template switching introduced a universal primer binding site; the final cDNA contained a unique molecular identifier, enabling accurate counting of TCR cDNA molecules. Specific primers in the conserved constant-segment region were used to synthesize first-strand cDNA for the TCR alpha and beta chains. To control for contamination, every cDNA library carried two barcodes: a SMART-Mk sample barcode plus Illumina barcodes. TruSeq adapter sequences, together with Illumina sample barcodes, were added in two successive PCR steps. Sequencing of the TCR alpha and beta cDNA libraries was done on the Illumina HiSeq platform using custom primers. The authors' analysis ran thus. Raw reads were processed with MiGEC to extract unique molecular identifiers, and MiXCR was used to determine CDR3 positions. Recombination models were inferred per individual with the repgenHMM and IGoR tools using an EM algorithm. The tcR package in R was used for shared clonotype analysis, with sharing normalized by the product of cloneset sizes. To study raw recombination free of thymic and clonal selection effects, out-of-frame nonproductive sequences were analyzed. The public sequencing data were trimmed at Q25 with fastp and processed into clonotypes with MiXCR by TCRdb, which kept only in-frame beta chains. Duplicate CDR3 protein sequences are folded into a single record with the most common DNA and genes. The authors' filters were not applied to this entry. This sample comprises some 900,000 distinct CDR3 sequences, 10% to 15% of them detected only once. The ten largest account for roughly 1.6% of the sample.

Trimming removed 4 bases from V and 1 base from J, leaving 15 bases between the germline ends. The germline V gene provides CDR1 SGHAT and CDR2 FQNNGV. The CDR3, from cysteine to phenylalanine, totals 16 residues. The retained sequence is limited to the CDR3, 48 bases, with the frame set at the first base. In the case of this clonotype: This receptor's antigen is unknown. Nothing much larger sits one base from this clone, and base qualities are not available.

Every donor in the study was a healthy Caucasian. The twin cohort consisted of three pairs of female monozygotic twins, all aged about 18 to 29 years. The RNA used for TCR libraries was isolated from peripheral blood mononuclear cells. These same records also appear under a second study, on yellow fever vaccine responses in identical twins. Looking at the second paper: According to the authors, the vaccine-induced T cell response in identical twins seemed to be partly convergent and partly specific to each individual. Focusing on identical twins, the study followed the T cell clones that responded to the vaccine, and did so with precision.

Sequencing was carried out using PBMCs. The receptor comes from a woman between 18 and 29 years old in good health. In this chain, TRBV11-2 is recombined with TRBJ2-3; TRBD1 is perhaps the D gene, given 5 matching bases. The CDR3 protein: CASSSDTDPGTDTQYF. The sequenced DNA: TGTGCCAGCAGCTCGGACACAGATCCAGGCACAGATACGCAGTATTTT.